These T cell receptor beta chains were read from a single sample in a study of OX40 agonist ivuxolimab in advanced cancers. Generated by immunoSEQ multiplex PCR, the TCRdb table keeps only in-frame clones and is missing some. Of about 93,000 clones in the sample, 85% to 95% were seen once. Sequencing was performed on CD4+ or CD8+ T cells sorted from blood, taken in a trial of the OX40 agonist ivuxolimab. These receptors originate from an adult with an advanced solid tumor such as melanoma, head and neck, liver or kidney cancer. Both conserved end residues are part of each CDR3. The D gene is left open where the match is weak. Size tells how often a clone was seen (once, few, many) or the class of an expanded clone, and some rows leave it out.

cdr3_aa: CASSGGRQDHYGYTF; cdr3_nt: TGTGCCAGCAGCGGGGGGCGCCAGGATCACTATGGCTACACCTTC; cdr3_length: 15; d_call: NA; j_call: TRBJ1-2; v_call: TRBV5-6; clone_size: NA
cdr3_aa: CASSLGGTGEQFF; cdr3_nt: TGTGCCAGCAGTTTAGGGGGGACGGGTGAGCAGTTCTTC; cdr3_length: 13; d_call: NA; j_call: TRBJ2-1; v_call: TRBV27; clone_size: NA
cdr3_aa: CASSQPGNTIYF; cdr3_nt: TGCGCCAGCAGCCAACCTGGAAACACCATATATTTT; cdr3_length: 12; d_call: NA; j_call: TRBJ1-3; v_call: TRBV4-1; clone_size: NA
cdr3_aa: CASSPKTSGRARSYEQYF; cdr3_nt: TGTGCCAGCAGCCCAAAGACTAGCGGGAGGGCCAGGTCCTACGAGCAGTACTTC; cdr3_length: 18; d_call: TRBD2; j_call: TRBJ2-7; v_call: TRBV7-9; clone_size: NA
cdr3_aa: CASSSGEQFF; cdr3_nt: TGTGCCAGCAGCTCGGGTGAGCAGTTCTTC; cdr3_length: 10; d_call: NA; j_call: TRBJ2-1; v_call: TRBV7-2; clone_size: NA
cdr3_aa: CASSQDRGLTGELFF; cdr3_nt: TGCGCCAGCAGCCAAGACAGGGGGCTTACCGGGGAGCTGTTTTTT; cdr3_length: 15; d_call: TRBD1; j_call: TRBJ2-2; v_call: TRBV4-1; clone_size: NA
cdr3_aa: CASSLAGGTDEQYF; cdr3_nt: TGTGCCAGCAGCTTAGCAGGGGGTACCGACGAGCAGTACTTC; cdr3_length: 14; d_call: TRBD1; j_call: TRBJ2-7; v_call: TRBV7-3; clone_size: NA
cdr3_aa: CASSLELGFAETQYF; cdr3_nt: TGTGCCAGCAGCTTAGAGTTGGGGTTTGCAGAGACCCAGTACTTC; cdr3_length: 15; d_call: NA; j_call: TRBJ2-5; v_call: TRBV11-2; clone_size: NA
cdr3_aa: CASSLTGLGASTDTQYF; cdr3_nt: TGTGCCAGCAGCTTAACCGGGCTGGGGGCTAGCACAGATACGCAGTATTTT; cdr3_length: 17; d_call: NA; j_call: TRBJ2-3; v_call: TRBV7-3; clone_size: NA
cdr3_aa: CASSPLFGAGYNEQFF; cdr3_nt: TGTGCCAGCTCACCACTCTTTGGGGCCGGCTACAATGAGCAGTTCTTC; cdr3_length: 16; d_call: NA; j_call: TRBJ2-1; v_call: TRBV18; clone_size: NA
cdr3_aa: CASSMGGYGYTF; cdr3_nt: TGTGCCAGTAGTATGGGGGGCTATGGCTACACCTTC; cdr3_length: 12; d_call: NA; j_call: TRBJ1-2; v_call: TRBV19; clone_size: once
cdr3_aa: CASSLVGRLHEQYF; cdr3_nt: TGTGCCAGCAGCTTAGTGGGCAGGTTGCACGAGCAGTACTTC; cdr3_length: 14; d_call: NA; j_call: TRBJ2-7; v_call: TRBV11-2; clone_size: once
cdr3_aa: CASRSGTYGYTF; cdr3_nt: TGTGCCAGCAGGTCCGGGACCTACGGCTACACCTTC; cdr3_length: 12; d_call: NA; j_call: TRBJ1-2; v_call: TRBV5-5; clone_size: NA
cdr3_aa: CASMGLSTDTQYF; cdr3_nt: TGTGCCAGCATGGGGCTATCCACAGATACGCAGTATTTT; cdr3_length: 13; d_call: NA; j_call: TRBJ2-3; v_call: TRBV28; clone_size: once
cdr3_aa: CASSARIEETQYF; cdr3_nt: TGTGCCAGCAGCGCCCGGATAGAAGAGACCCAGTACTTC; cdr3_length: 13; d_call: NA; j_call: TRBJ2-5; v_call: TRBV5-4; clone_size: NA
cdr3_aa: CASSSGTSYEQYF; cdr3_nt: TGTGCCAGCAGTTCCGGGACTAGCTACGAGCAGTACTTC; cdr3_length: 13; d_call: TRBD2; j_call: TRBJ2-7; v_call: TRBV6-6; clone_size: NA
cdr3_aa: CASSETLAGYEQYF; cdr3_nt: TGTGCCAGCAGTGAGACGCTAGCGGGCTACGAGCAGTACTTC; cdr3_length: 14; d_call: TRBD2; j_call: TRBJ2-7; v_call: TRBV2; clone_size: NA
cdr3_aa: CASSPSGYEQYF; cdr3_nt: TGTGCCAGCAGCCCTTCGGGTTACGAGCAGTACTTC; cdr3_length: 12; d_call: NA; j_call: TRBJ2-7; v_call: TRBV14; clone_size: NA
cdr3_aa: CASSLGTLSTDTQYF; cdr3_nt: TGTGCCAGCAGTTTAGGGACTCTAAGCACAGATACGCAGTATTTT; cdr3_length: 15; d_call: NA; j_call: TRBJ2-3; v_call: TRBV28; clone_size: once
cdr3_aa: CASSFTFNNEQFF; cdr3_nt: TGTGCCAGCAGCTTTACTTTTAACAATGAGCAGTTCTTC; cdr3_length: 13; d_call: NA; j_call: TRBJ2-1; v_call: TRBV5-6; clone_size: NA
cdr3_aa: CASRLGTASLSLDGYTF; cdr3_nt: TGTGCCAGCAGACTAGGGACGGCCTCCCTCTCCTTAGATGGCTACACCTTC; cdr3_length: 17; d_call: NA; j_call: TRBJ1-2; v_call: TRBV5-4; clone_size: NA
cdr3_aa: CASTAGSNEKLFF; cdr3_nt: TGTGCCAGCACCGCCGGTAGCAATGAAAAACTGTTTTTT; cdr3_length: 13; d_call: NA; j_call: TRBJ1-4; v_call: TRBV6-1; clone_size: once
cdr3_aa: CASSPTGSYEQYF; cdr3_nt: TGTGCCAGCAGTCCGACAGGGAGCTACGAGCAGTACTTC; cdr3_length: 13; d_call: TRBD1; j_call: TRBJ2-7; v_call: TRBV6-5; clone_size: NA
cdr3_aa: CASRIAGYNNEQFF; cdr3_nt: TGTGCCAGCAGGATAGCGGGGTATAACAATGAGCAGTTCTTC; cdr3_length: 14; d_call: TRBD2; j_call: TRBJ2-1; v_call: TRBV11-2; clone_size: once
cdr3_aa: CASSTGTGNYEQYF; cdr3_nt: TGTGCCAGCAGCACCGGGACAGGGAACTACGAGCAGTACTTC; cdr3_length: 14; d_call: TRBD1; j_call: TRBJ2-7; v_call: TRBV9; clone_size: NA
cdr3_aa: CASSSGGDEQFF; cdr3_nt: TGTGCCAGCAGCTCCGGGGGGGATGAGCAGTTCTTC; cdr3_length: 12; d_call: TRBD2; j_call: TRBJ2-1; v_call: TRBV13; clone_size: few
cdr3_aa: CASSFRGEITDTQYF; cdr3_nt: TGTGCCAGCAGCTTTCGGGGGGAGATAACAGATACGCAGTATTTT; cdr3_length: 15; d_call: TRBD2; j_call: TRBJ2-3; v_call: TRBV7-8; clone_size: NA